This TCR beta chain was observed in a study of breast tumors, draining lymph nodes, adjacent tissues. This clonotype has just a few counts. Antigen unknown. TCRdb redid the calling of the multiplex PCR reads with MiXCR, one entry per CDR3 protein. The table shows 70,000 to 85,000 distinct CDR3 sequences, with approximately 19% occurring only once. The CDR3 has 15 amino acids. The germline V and J ends were trimmed by 0 bases and 1 base, with 10 bases remaining between them. Germline assignment: CDR1 SGHRS and CDR2 YFSETQ. The study, taken as a whole, reports: Tumor repertoires ranked between lymph nodes and nontumor tissue in diversity, with V and J gene preferences. The lymph node origin of tumor T cells was framed as consistent with a hypothesis, not demonstrated.

The lymph nodes were axillary draining lymph nodes from breast cancer patients. The clonotype comes from a female donor with breast cancer. Some clones in this sample may be carry-over from other donors' samples. The chain combines TRBV5-1 with TRBJ2-5; D unresolved. The sequenced sample was axillary lymph node tissue. This CDR3 reads CASSLAGVPQETQYF. The CDR3 nucleotides read TGCGCCAGCAGCTTGGCGGGCGTCCCCCAAGAGACCCAGTACTTC. Drawing the rest from reference TRBV5-1 and TRBJ2-5, the complete variable domain is KAGVTQTPRYLIKTRGQQVTLSCSPISGHRSVSWYQQTPGQGLQFLFEYFSETQRNKGNFPGRFSGRQFSNSRSEMNVSTLELGDSALYLCASSLAGVPQETQYFGPGTRLLVL.